The sequence of this T cell receptor beta chain was determined in a study of naive and memory T cell subsets (dated by TCRdb to 2017 to 2019). Regarding the research as a whole: According to the figure summarizing the samples, there were ten or so blood donors, 7 tuberculin skin test biopsies and 3 saline control biopsies. PCR2 was typically performed as a SYBR Green qPCR that was stopped at a set threshold, although end-point PCR (about 6 cycles) could be used instead for low-input samples. Results the study describes overall, beyond this receptor: The RNA-based method was acknowledged as potentially sensitive to TCR transcript changes with T cell activation and differentiation.

This clonotype was seen many times. Its antigen is still unknown. Base qualities are missing; no much larger clone stands one base away. A robust, sensitive protocol for the amplification, sequencing and analysis of TCRs was described in the study, in which 3' ligation of a UMI-containing oligonucleotide to TCR cDNA was used. For whole blood analysis, more than 2 ml of peripheral blood was collected from healthy adult volunteers into Tempus tubes, and RNA was extracted following the manufacturer's instructions. Before reverse transcription, total RNA that had not been cell sorted was treated with RQ1 DNase, with a target input of 1 to 1000 ng. Libraries were prepared from skin biopsies and whole blood so that pipeline robustness could be tested in samples in which T cells form a minority population. The V end gives up 6 bases and the J end 3 bases, leaving 8 bases in the junction not matched to a gene. From the cysteine up to the phenylalanine, the CDR3 has a length of 13 residues. Left in the record is the CDR3 DNA by itself, 39 bases read in frame from the first base. Reading the germline V gene (reference sequence) gives CDR1 DFQATT and CDR2 SNEGSKA.

Library method: 5' RACE. The ligated cDNA was amplified in four rounds of PCR with nested alpha and beta constant region primers together with the SP2 primer. For the blood and skin samples, reverse transcription of TCR RNA was done with SuperScript IV along with alpha and beta constant region primers. An oligonucleotide carrying the Illumina SP2 primer and a UMI was ligated to the cDNA 3' end using T4 RNA ligase 1. To prevent hairpin formation, the 12-nucleotide UMI was made up of two random hexamers with an eight-base spacer between them. From the second PCR onward, TCR alpha and beta chain libraries were processed separately and dual indexed for multiplexing. After pooling, the indexed libraries were analyzed by capillary electrophoresis and sequenced on either an Illumina MiSeq or NextSeq. PhiX DNA at roughly 5-7.5% was added to the libraries to raise base diversity and improve cluster recognition. Turning to the authors' computational methods: UMIs were extracted from read 2 by Demultiplexor and combined with the TCR sequence from read 1, and reads were split according to sample indices. V and J genes and V-J junctions were identified by Decombinator, which gave every TCR a five-part identifier that included V and J deletions. Collapsinator used UMIs to correct sequencing errors and PCR amplification heterogeneity, yielding UMI-based abundance per TCR. Identifiers were converted to nucleotide sequence by CDR3Translator and translated to amino acids, and CDR3 regions were extracted on the basis of terminal motifs. After normalization to the amount of input RNA, error-corrected alpha and beta TCR counts from blood and skin were compared. TCRdb reworked the public reads: Q25 trimming with fastp, MiXCR clone assembly, productive beta chains retained. Each CDR3 protein gets just one entry, which takes the most common genes and DNA from the rows behind it. The V and J calls follow TCRdb's processing rather than the paper's. This sample lists approximately 58,000 distinct CDR3 sequences; roughly 7% were detected once. The top ten hold 8.5% to 10% of the sample.

The V and J genes are TRBV20-1 and TRBJ2-7, with 7 junctional bases fitting TRBD1. This clonotype was obtained from a male donor in good health. The DNA is as follows: TGCAGTGCATTTAGGAACAGGGGCTACGAGCAGTACTTC. Translated, this gives CSAFRNRGYEQYF.